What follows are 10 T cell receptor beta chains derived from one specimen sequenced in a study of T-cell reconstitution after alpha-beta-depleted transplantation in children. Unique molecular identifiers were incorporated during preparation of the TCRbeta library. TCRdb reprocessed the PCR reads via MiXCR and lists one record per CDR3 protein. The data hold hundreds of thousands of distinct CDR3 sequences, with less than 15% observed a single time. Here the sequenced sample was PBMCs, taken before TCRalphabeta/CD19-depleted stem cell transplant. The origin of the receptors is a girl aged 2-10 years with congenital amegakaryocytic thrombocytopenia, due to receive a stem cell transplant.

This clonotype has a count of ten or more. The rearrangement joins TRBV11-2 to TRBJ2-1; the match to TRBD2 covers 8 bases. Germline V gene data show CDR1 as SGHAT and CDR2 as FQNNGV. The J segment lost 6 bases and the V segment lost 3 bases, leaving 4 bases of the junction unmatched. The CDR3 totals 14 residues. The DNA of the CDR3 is TGTGCCAGCAGCTTCGGGACTAGAGTCAATGAGCAGTTCTTC. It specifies CASSFGTRVNEQFF.

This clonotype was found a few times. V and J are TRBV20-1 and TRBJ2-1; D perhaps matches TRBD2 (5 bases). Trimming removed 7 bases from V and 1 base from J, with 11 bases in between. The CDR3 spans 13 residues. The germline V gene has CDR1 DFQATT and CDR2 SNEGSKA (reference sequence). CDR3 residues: CSGKRQSYNEQFF. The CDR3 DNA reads TGCAGTGGTAAGCGGCAGTCCTACAATGAGCAGTTCTTC.

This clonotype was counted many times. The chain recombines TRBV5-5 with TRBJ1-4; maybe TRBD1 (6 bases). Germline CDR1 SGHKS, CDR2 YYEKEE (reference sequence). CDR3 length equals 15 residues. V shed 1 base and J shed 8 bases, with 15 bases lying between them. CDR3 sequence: CASSLWSQGQEKLFF. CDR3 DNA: TGTGCCAGCAGCTTGTGGTCGCAGGGACAAGAAAAACTGTTTTTT.

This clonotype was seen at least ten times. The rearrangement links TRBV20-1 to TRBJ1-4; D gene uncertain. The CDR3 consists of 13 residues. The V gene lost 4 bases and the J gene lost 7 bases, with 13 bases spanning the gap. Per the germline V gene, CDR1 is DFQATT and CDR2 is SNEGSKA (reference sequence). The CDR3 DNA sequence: TGCAGTGCTATAAAGGGTTCAAGTGAAAAACTGTTTTTT. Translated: CSAIKGSSEKLFF.

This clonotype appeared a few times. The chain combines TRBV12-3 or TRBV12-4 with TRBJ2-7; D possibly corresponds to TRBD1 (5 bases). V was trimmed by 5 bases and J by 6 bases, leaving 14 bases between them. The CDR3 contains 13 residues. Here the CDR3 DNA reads TGTGCCAGCAGTGTGAGTACAGGTCCCGAGCAGTACTTC. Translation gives CASSVSTGPEQYF.

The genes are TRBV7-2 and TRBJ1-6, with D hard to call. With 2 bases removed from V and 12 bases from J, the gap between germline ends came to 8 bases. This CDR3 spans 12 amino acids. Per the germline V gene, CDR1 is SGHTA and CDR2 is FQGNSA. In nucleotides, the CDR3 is TGTGCCAGCAGCTTATATGCTGAACCCCTCCACTTT. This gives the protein CASSLYAEPLHF.

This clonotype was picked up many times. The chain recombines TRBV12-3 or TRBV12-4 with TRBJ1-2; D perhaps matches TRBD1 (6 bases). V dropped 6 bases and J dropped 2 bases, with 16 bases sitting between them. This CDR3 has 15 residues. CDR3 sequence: CASSPAWDTNYGYTF. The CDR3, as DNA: TGTGCCAGCAGCCCCGCCTGGGACACCAACTATGGCTACACCTTC.

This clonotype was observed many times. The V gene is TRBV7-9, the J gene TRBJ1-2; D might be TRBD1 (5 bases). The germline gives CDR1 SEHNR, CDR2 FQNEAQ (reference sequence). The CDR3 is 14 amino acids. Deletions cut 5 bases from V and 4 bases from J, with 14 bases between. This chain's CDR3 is CASSTGTRPYGYTF. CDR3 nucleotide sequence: TGTGCCAGCAGCACCGGGACGCGTCCCTATGGCTACACCTTC.

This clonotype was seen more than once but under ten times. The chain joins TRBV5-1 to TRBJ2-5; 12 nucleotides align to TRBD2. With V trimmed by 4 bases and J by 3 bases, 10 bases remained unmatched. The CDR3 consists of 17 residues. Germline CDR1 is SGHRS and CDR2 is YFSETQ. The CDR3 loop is CASSPGLAGNLEETQYF. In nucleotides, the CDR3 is TGCGCCAGCAGCCCGGGACTAGCGGGTAACCTGGAAGAGACCCAGTACTTC. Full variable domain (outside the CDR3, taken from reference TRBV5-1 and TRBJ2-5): KAGVTQTPRYLIKTRGQQVTLSCSPISGHRSVSWYQQTPGQGLQFLFEYFSETQRNKGNFPGRFSGRQFSNSRSEMNVSTLELGDSALYLCASSPGLAGNLEETQYFGPGTRLLVL.

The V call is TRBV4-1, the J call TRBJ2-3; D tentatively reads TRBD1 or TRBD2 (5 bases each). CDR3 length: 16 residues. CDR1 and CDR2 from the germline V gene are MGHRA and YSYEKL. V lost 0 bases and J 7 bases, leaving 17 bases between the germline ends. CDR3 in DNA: TGCGCCAGCAGCCAAGATCAGCTGGGGGTGGGATATACGCAGTATTTT. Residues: CASSQDQLGVGYTQYF.